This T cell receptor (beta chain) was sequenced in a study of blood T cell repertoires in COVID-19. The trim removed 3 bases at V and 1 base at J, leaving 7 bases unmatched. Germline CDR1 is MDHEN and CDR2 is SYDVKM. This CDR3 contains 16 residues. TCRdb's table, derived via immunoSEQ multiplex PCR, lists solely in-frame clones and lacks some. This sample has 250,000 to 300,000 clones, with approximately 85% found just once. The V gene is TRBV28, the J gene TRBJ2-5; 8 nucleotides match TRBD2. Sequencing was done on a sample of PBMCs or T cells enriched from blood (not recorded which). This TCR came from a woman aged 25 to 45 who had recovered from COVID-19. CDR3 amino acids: CASSFVLAGIQETQYF. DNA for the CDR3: TGTGCCAGCAGTTTTGTCTTAGCGGGGATCCAAGAGACCCAGTACTTC.